The following is a T cell receptor beta chain sequence with its context. From the 5' RACE reads, TCRdb called clonotypes with MiXCR, one entry per CDR3 protein. The sample yields around 550,000 distinct CDR3 sequences, less than 20% seen once. The data stem from a study of T cells after yellow fever vaccination. Study details: SMART-Seq v4 Ultra Low Input prepared the low-cell-number fractions.

This CDR3 contains 15 residues. V was clipped by 3 bases and J by 1 base, with 11 bases between them. The germline CDR1 and CDR2 sequences are SGDLS and YYNGEE. This rearrangement joins TRBV9 to TRBJ2-1; no definite D call. The sample here was PBMCs, taken 15 days after the yellow fever booster vaccination. The receptor was isolated from a man aged 30 to 45 who received the YFV17D yellow fever vaccine. CDR3 coding DNA: TGTGCCAGCAGCGAAGGTTCACAATCCTACAATGAGCAGTTCTTC. Protein sequence: CASSEGSQSYNEQFF.